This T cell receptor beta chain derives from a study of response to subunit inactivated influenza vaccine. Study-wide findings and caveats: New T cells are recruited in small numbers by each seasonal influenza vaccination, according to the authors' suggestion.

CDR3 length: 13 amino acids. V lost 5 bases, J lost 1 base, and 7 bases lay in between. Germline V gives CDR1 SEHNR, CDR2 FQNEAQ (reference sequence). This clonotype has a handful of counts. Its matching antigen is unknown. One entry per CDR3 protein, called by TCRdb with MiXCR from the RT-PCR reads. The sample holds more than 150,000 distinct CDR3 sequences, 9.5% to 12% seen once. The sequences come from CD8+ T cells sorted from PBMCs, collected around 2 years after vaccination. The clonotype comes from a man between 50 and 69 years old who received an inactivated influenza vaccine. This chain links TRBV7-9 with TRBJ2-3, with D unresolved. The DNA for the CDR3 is TGTGCCAGCAGCCCGATACGCACAGATACGCAGTATTTT. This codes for CASSPIRTDTQYF.